Listed below are T cell receptor beta chains from one sample, sequenced in a study of cytomegalovirus exposure and HLA in healthy donors. The repertoire was sequenced with immunoSEQ multiplex PCR; TCRdb's copy has only in-frame clones and lacks some. This repertoire comprises about 82,000 clones; its ten largest clones make up about 1.1%. Input material: PBMCs. The receptors were sampled from a woman in her twenties or thirties in good health and CMV-seronegative. Both conserved end residues are part of each CDR3. Fields, in order: J gene, D gene, V gene, CDR3 DNA, CDR3 protein. D genes are given only for firm matches.

J: TRBJ2-5
D: TRBD1
V: TRBV25-1
DNA: TGTGCCAGCAGTGATCCAGGGGGCCCAGAGACCCAGTACTTC
CDR3: CASSDPGGPETQYF

J: TRBJ2-3
D: TRBD2
V: TRBV30
DNA: TGTGCCTGGAGTGGGGGGGGTTCAGATACGCAGTATTTT
CDR3: CAWSGGGSDTQYF

J: TRBJ2-7
D: NA
V: TRBV6-1
DNA: TGTGCCAGCAGTGAACGGGGTCCGATCTACGAGCAGTACTTC
CDR3: CASSERGPIYEQYF

J: TRBJ1-5
D: TRBD1
V: TRBV18
DNA: TGTGCCAGCTCACCACCGAACAGGGGGCCCCGCAATCAGCCCCAGCATTTT
CDR3: CASSPPNRGPRNQPQHF

J: TRBJ2-2
D: TRBD1
V: TRBV15
DNA: TGTGCCACCAGCAGAGGAAGTAGGGACAGGGGCCAAGGTCTGTTTTTT
CDR3: CATSRGSRDRGQGLFF

J: TRBJ1-4
D: TRBD1
V: TRBV6-1
DNA: TGTGCCAGCAGTGACATCGACAGGGGGCGGGCTAATGAAAAACTGTTTTTT
CDR3: CASSDIDRGRANEKLFF

J: TRBJ1-1
D: NA
V: TRBV7-9
DNA: TGTGCCAGCAGCCCCCGGGACTCCACTGAAGCTTTCTTT
CDR3: CASSPRDSTEAFF

J: TRBJ2-1
D: NA
V: TRBV4-2
DNA: TGTGCCAGCAGCCAAGATGGCGGGGGCTCCGACAATGAGCAGTTCTTC
CDR3: CASSQDGGGSDNEQFF

J: TRBJ1-6
D: NA
V: TRBV4-1
DNA: TGCGCCAGCAGCCAAGAGGGGGGAAATTCACCCCTCCACTTT
CDR3: CASSQEGGNSPLHF

J: TRBJ2-1
D: TRBD2
V: TRBV27
DNA: TGTGCCAGCAGTTTTCCCGGACTAGCATTCAATGAGCAGTTCTTC
CDR3: CASSFPGLAFNEQFF

J: TRBJ2-1
D: NA
V: TRBV30
DNA: TGTGCCTGGAGAGGGGGGAGGGCCAACTACAATGAGCAGTTCTTC
CDR3: CAWRGGRANYNEQFF

J: TRBJ2-5
D: NA
V: TRBV5-4
DNA: TGTGCCAGCAGCACCGGGGGTAGCGCCCCTGAGGAGACCCAGTACTTC
CDR3: CASSTGGSAPEETQYF

J: TRBJ2-2
D: NA
V: TRBV14
DNA: TGTGCCAGCAGCCCCCAGGGAAACACCGGGGAGCTGTTTTTT
CDR3: CASSPQGNTGELFF

J: TRBJ1-5
D: TRBD1
V: TRBV27
DNA: TGTGCCAGCAGGGACAGGGGTAGCAGCAATCAGCCCCAGCATTTT
CDR3: CASRDRGSSNQPQHF

J: TRBJ1-1
D: NA
V: TRBV19
DNA: TGTGCCAGTGCGACCGGGGGGCTGGCTTTCTTT
CDR3: CASATGGLAFF

J: TRBJ2-2
D: NA
V: TRBV29-1
DNA: TGCAGCGTTGGTCACAGGGCGAACACCGGGGAGCTGTTTTTT
CDR3: CSVGHRANTGELFF

J: TRBJ2-5
D: TRBD2
V: TRBV7-8
DNA: TGTGCCAGCAGTCCCCGGGGGGGCGGTGAGACCCAGTACTTC
CDR3: CASSPRGGGETQYF

J: TRBJ2-1
D: NA
V: TRBV5-4
DNA: TGTGCCAGCAACGTCGGGGGTTCCGGACACAATGAGCAGTTCTTC
CDR3: CASNVGGSGHNEQFF

J: TRBJ1-2
D: NA
V: TRBV7-9
DNA: TGTGCCAGCAGCTTAGCGGAGGCCCAGGGGGGCTACACCTTC
CDR3: CASSLAEAQGGYTF

J: TRBJ2-7
D: NA
V: TRBV30
DNA: TGTGCCTGGAGTCCTCCAGGGCCCTCGGCGTACGAGCAGTACTTC
CDR3: CAWSPPGPSAYEQYF

J: TRBJ1-3
D: TRBD1
V: TRBV5-6
DNA: TGTGCCAGCAGCTTGGTTGCCGGGACAGGGGCCTCTGGAAACACCATATATTTT
CDR3: CASSLVAGTGASGNTIYF

J: TRBJ1-1
D: NA
V: TRBV18
DNA: TGTGCCAGCTCACCTGACGGGACTGAAGCTTTCTTT
CDR3: CASSPDGTEAFF

J: TRBJ2-2
D: TRBD2
V: TRBV29-1
DNA: TGCAGCGTTCGGACTAGAGCGAACACCGGGGAGCTGTTTTTT
CDR3: CSVRTRANTGELFF

J: TRBJ1-4
D: NA
V: TRBV14
DNA: TGTGCCAGCAGCGCGATTAGAAATGAAAAACTGTTTTTT
CDR3: CASSAIRNEKLFF

J: TRBJ1-1
D: TRBD1
V: TRBV7-9
DNA: TGTGCCAGCAGCCCCCCGGACAGGAAAGAAGCTTTCTTT
CDR3: CASSPPDRKEAFF

J: TRBJ2-3
D: TRBD1
V: TRBV30
DNA: TGTGCCTGGAGTGTATTTTCACTGGACAGGGTCACAGATACGCAGTATTTT
CDR3: CAWSVFSLDRVTDTQYF

J: TRBJ2-5
D: NA
V: TRBV7-6
DNA: TGTGCCAGCAGCTTTGGCAGTCAAGAGACCCAGTACTTC
CDR3: CASSFGSQETQYF

J: TRBJ2-1
D: NA
V: TRBV7-8
DNA: TGTGCCAGCAGCTTACTTTCAAGGGGGGGGGATGAGCAGTTCTTC
CDR3: CASSLLSRGGDEQFF

J: TRBJ1-1
D: TRBD1
V: TRBV10-1
DNA: TGCGCCAGCGCCGAGGGACAGCTCACTGAAGCTTTCTTT
CDR3: CASAEGQLTEAFF

J: TRBJ2-3
D: TRBD2
V: TRBV4-2
DNA: TGTGCCAGCAGCCAGGGAGGACTAGTCACAGATACGCAGTATTTT
CDR3: CASSQGGLVTDTQYF

J: TRBJ2-3
D: NA
V: TRBV12-5
DNA: TGTGCTAGTGGCTCCGACTATACGCAGTATTTT
CDR3: CASGSDYTQYF

J: TRBJ2-7
D: TRBD1
V: TRBV7-9
DNA: TGTGCCAGCAGCTACAGGGGTGGCTACGAGCAGTACTTC
CDR3: CASSYRGGYEQYF

J: TRBJ2-1
D: TRBD2
V: TRBV29-1
DNA: TGCAGCGTTGAAACCGACGGGGGGGCTTACAATGAGCAGTTCTTC
CDR3: CSVETDGGAYNEQFF

J: TRBJ1-1
D: NA
V: TRBV10-3
DNA: TGTGCCATCAGTGAGAAGCCGAATGAAGCTTTCTTT
CDR3: CAISEKPNEAFF

J: TRBJ2-7
D: NA
V: TRBV30
DNA: TGTGCCTGGAGTAGGGAGGGACAGGCCACCTTGCAGTACTTC
CDR3: CAWSREGQATLQYF

J: TRBJ1-2
D: TRBD1
V: TRBV4-1
DNA: TGCGCCAGCAGCCTGGACAGGTATGATGGCTACACCTTC
CDR3: CASSLDRYDGYTF

J: TRBJ2-7
D: NA
V: TRBV6-5
DNA: TGTGCCAGCAGTCAAGGGGCAGGTAGCTCCTACGAGCAGTACTTC
CDR3: CASSQGAGSSYEQYF

J: TRBJ1-2
D: NA
V: TRBV2
DNA: TGTGCCAGCAGTGAACAGGCCTTGGGTGGCTACACCTTC
CDR3: CASSEQALGGYTF

J: TRBJ2-2
D: NA
V: TRBV5-1
DNA: TGCGCCAGCAGCTTGTCCGGGGTGTCGGGTTCCGGGGAGCTGTTTTTT
CDR3: CASSLSGVSGSGELFF

J: TRBJ2-3
D: NA
V: TRBV29-1
DNA: TGCAGCGGACTCCGGAGGGGCACCACAGATACGCAGTATTTT
CDR3: CSGLRRGTTDTQYF

J: TRBJ2-7
D: NA
V: TRBV15
DNA: TGTGCCACCAGCAGAGATCGGACAGCCTCCTACGAGCAGTACTTC
CDR3: CATSRDRTASYEQYF

J: TRBJ2-1
D: TRBD2
V: TRBV19
DNA: TGTGCCAGTAGTCCTCGACTAGCGGGACCCTCCAATGAGCAGTTCTTC
CDR3: CASSPRLAGPSNEQFF

J: TRBJ1-3
D: NA
V: TRBV25-1
DNA: TGTGCCAGCAGCAGGGGCGGTGGAAACACCATATATTTT
CDR3: CASSRGGGNTIYF

J: TRBJ2-7
D: NA
V: TRBV5-5
DNA: TGTGCCAGCAGCTTGGTCCGGACACTGGCAGGGTACGAGCAGTACTTC
CDR3: CASSLVRTLAGYEQYF

J: TRBJ2-6
D: NA
V: TRBV19
DNA: TGTGCCAGTAGTATAGTACGGGGTGCTGGGGCCAACGTCCTGACTTTC
CDR3: CASSIVRGAGANVLTF

J: TRBJ2-5
D: NA
V: TRBV2
DNA: TGTGCCAGCACCCTCTTGGACTACCAAGAGACCCAGTACTTC
CDR3: CASTLLDYQETQYF

J: TRBJ1-6
D: TRBD1
V: TRBV6-6
DNA: TGTGCCAGCAGTACCCGACAGGGGGATAATTCACCCCTCCACTTT
CDR3: CASSTRQGDNSPLHF

J: TRBJ1-1
D: NA
V: TRBV5-1
DNA: TGCGCCAGTAGCTCACAGGGCAGGACTGAAGCTTTCTTT
CDR3: CASSSQGRTEAFF

J: TRBJ2-7
D: TRBD1
V: TRBV29-1
DNA: TGCAGCGTTACTACAGGGGCCTCCTACGAGCAGTACTTC
CDR3: CSVTTGASYEQYF

J: TRBJ2-7
D: TRBD1
V: TRBV30
DNA: TGTGCCTGGAGTGGGGACAGGTACTACGAGCAGTACTTC
CDR3: CAWSGDRYYEQYF

J: TRBJ2-1
D: NA
V: TRBV11-2
DNA: TGTGCAAGCAAAGGGACAATGGACGATGAGCAGTTCTTC
CDR3: CASKGTMDDEQFF

J: TRBJ1-2
D: NA
V: TRBV5-6
DNA: TGTGCCAGCAGCTTCGTTGGGGGAGGTAACTATGGCTACACCTTC
CDR3: CASSFVGGGNYGYTF

J: TRBJ2-5
D: NA
V: TRBV30
DNA: TGTGCCTGGCGAACCACAGGCCAAGAGACCCAGTACTTC
CDR3: CAWRTTGQETQYF

J: TRBJ2-5
D: NA
V: TRBV29-1
DNA: TGCAGCGTTGGCCCGGAGACTCAAGAGACCCAGTACTTC
CDR3: CSVGPETQETQYF

J: TRBJ1-1
D: NA
V: TRBV11-2
DNA: TGTGCCAGCAGCTTAGTAGGAGGAGAGATGAACACTGAAGCTTTCTTT
CDR3: CASSLVGGEMNTEAFF